The 12 T cell receptor beta chains given below trace back to one sample, sequenced in a study of T cell changes during pregnancy in multiple sclerosis. Sequenced by immunoSEQ multiplex PCR; TCRdb stores in-frame clones only, minus some. The sample includes about 34,000 clones, roughly 90% seen only once; the top ten take 3% to 4%. Material: CD8+ T cells from peripheral blood mononuclear cells, obtained in the third trimester of pregnancy. The receptor source for this set is a female donor with multiple sclerosis, enrolled in a pregnancy study.

CDR3 region: CASSPTGGADNEQFF. The CDR3 nucleotides are TGTGCCAGCAGTCCTACCGGGGGGGCGGACAATGAGCAGTTCTTC. V usage is TRBV27 and J usage is TRBJ2-1; 8 bases are a match to TRBD2. The junction had 8 bases not matched to a gene; V was cut back by 5 bases and J by 5 bases. CDR3 length equals 15 residues. CDR1 is MNHEY and CDR2 is SMNVEV in the germline V gene (reference sequence).

The chain uses TRBV5-4 and TRBJ1-1, with a tentative D call TRBD1 (6 bases). Germline CDR1 and CDR2: SGHNT and YYREEE (reference sequence). Trimming removed 4 bases at V and 4 bases at J, with 14 bases between. This CDR3 region has 14 residues. The CDR3 DNA is TGTGCCAGCAGCCTCTCAGGGGATGGCACTGAAGCTTTCTTT. Translated: CASSLSGDGTEAFF.

The genes are TRBV19 and TRBJ1-5; D not certain. Germline values: CDR1 LNHDA, CDR2 SQIVND (reference sequence). Trimming removed 4 bases at V and 3 bases at J, with 10 bases between. The length of the CDR3 is 14 residues. The CDR3 coding sequence is TGTGCCAGTAGTAAGGGAGGGTACAATCAGCCCCAGCATTTT. Translating it yields CASSKGGYNQPQHF.

J is TRBJ2-7 and V is TRBV11-2; D gene ambiguous. This CDR3 has 13 residues. Trimming removed 1 base at V and 4 bases at J, with 8 bases between. In germline, CDR1 is SGHAT, CDR2 FQNNGV. The CDR3 is CASSLGQIYEQYF. The CDR3 DNA sequence: TGTGCCAGCAGCTTAGGGCAGATTTACGAGCAGTACTTC. Complete variable domain (other parts from reference TRBV11-2 and TRBJ2-7): EAGVAQSPRYKIIEKRQSVAFWCNPISGHATLYWYQQILGQGPKLLIQFQNNGVVDDSQLPKDRFSAERLKGVDSTLKIQPAKLEDSAVYLCASSLGQIYEQYFGPGTRLTVT.

This clone was counted at least ten times. This sequence joins TRBV9 and TRBJ1-2, with D possibly being TRBD1 (6 bases). From germline, CDR1 is SGDLS and CDR2 YYNGEE. V was pared by 4 bases and J by 7 bases, with 11 bases between. There are 12 residues in the CDR3. CDR3 residues: CASSLTGSGYTF. The CDR3 coding sequence is TGTGCCAGCAGCCTGACAGGTTCTGGCTACACCTTC.

This CDR3 is CASSLGTDTEAFF. For the CDR3, the DNA is TGTGCCAGCAGCCTAGGTACTGACACTGAAGCTTTCTTT. This rearrangement joins TRBV7-3 to TRBJ1-1; no clear D. The V end was cut by 5 bases, the J end by 3 bases, with 10 bases between. This CDR3 is 13 amino acids long. In germline, CDR1 is SGHTA, CDR2 FQGTGA.

This rearrangement joins TRBV6-5 to TRBJ2-1; 8 bases are a match to TRBD2. CDR1 is MNHEY, CDR2 SVGAGI, per germline. The ends lost 3 bases at V and 7 bases at J; junction bases unmatched: 8. The CDR3 contains 15 residues. CDR3 nucleotides: TGTGCCAGCAGTTATACGGGGGGGATAGGGAATGAGCAGTTCTTC. This translates into CASSYTGGIGNEQFF.

The chain is built from TRBV9 and TRBJ2-7, with D maybe TRBD2 (5 bases). The CDR3 consists of 15 residues. The ends were cut back, 0 bases at V and 5 bases at J, with 15 bases in the middle. Germline V gene data show CDR1 as SGDLS and CDR2 as YYNGEE. The CDR3 DNA is TGTGCCAGCAGCGTAGGTGAAGGGCGGGTCCACGAGCAGTACTTC. Translation: CASSVGEGRVHEQYF.

The chain combines TRBV2 with TRBJ2-1; 7 bases line up with TRBD1. J was trimmed by 2 bases and V by 6 bases; bases with no gene match: 7. CDR3 length: 15 amino acids. Germline V gives CDR1 SNHLY, CDR2 FYNNEI. The DNA for the CDR3 is TGTGCCAGCAGCCCGACAGGGATGGCCTACAATGAGCAGTTCTTC. This codes for CASSPTGMAYNEQFF.

V usage is TRBV5-7 and J usage is TRBJ2-1; D is ambiguous. TRBV5-7 is an ORF for which the function is uncertain. Trimming shortened V by 0 bases and J by 5 bases, and 3 bases separated the two germline ends. CDR3 length equals 12 residues. The DNA for the CDR3 is TGTGCCAGCAGCTTGGGCGACAATGAGCAGTTCTTC. It encodes CASSLGDNEQFF.

A few counts support this clone. The chain is built from TRBV25-1 and TRBJ2-1, with a weak D call TRBD1 (6 bases). V was shortened by 9 bases and J by 10 bases, with 22 bases between the two germline ends. Germline lookup yields CDR1 MGHDK and CDR2 SYGVNS. The CDR3 spans 14 residues. This CDR3 is CARGTGTPDSEQFF. The CDR3 bases are TGTGCCAGGGGAACCGGGACACCAGACTCGGAGCAGTTCTTC. The whole variable domain, remainder taken from reference TRBV25-1 and TRBJ2-1, is EADIYQTPRYLVIGTGKKITLECSQTMGHDKMYWYQQDPGMELHLIHYSYGVNSTEKGDLSSESTVSRIRTEHFPLTLESARPSHTSQYLCARGTGTPDSEQFFGPGTRLTVL.

The gene calls are TRBV5-4 and TRBJ1-2, with 8 bases that match TRBD1. Germline CDR1 SGHNT, CDR2 YYREEE (reference sequence). Germline trimming cut 2 bases from V and 5 bases from J; bases unmatched to any gene: 8. This CDR3 has 15 residues. The CDR3 DNA reads as TGTGCCAGCAGCTTATCCGGTACAGGGGGATATGGCTACACCTTC. It specifies CASSLSGTGGYGYTF.